These T cell receptor beta chains were read from a single sample in a study of T cell responses to AZD1222 COVID-19 vaccine. TCRdb's copy holds only in-frame clones and misses some; the assay was immunoSEQ multiplex PCR. The sample holds approximately 180,000 clones, approximately 90% seen once. The sample consisted of peripheral blood, taken on day 0 of AZD1222 vaccination. These receptor sequences come from an adult in good health. Each CDR3 is given with its conserved first and last residue. The D gene is left open where the match is weak. Rows give clone size only sometimes, using once, few, many, or a class for an expanded clone.

length: 13
size: -
D: -
J: TRBJ1-2
V: TRBV20-1
DNA: TGCAGTGCTAGTAATCAACCGTCCTATGGCTACACCTTC
CDR3: CSASNQPSYGYTF

length: 14
size: -
D: -
J: TRBJ1-6
V: TRBV5-4
DNA: TGTGCCAGCAGCTTGGAACAGGGTGAGTCACCCCTCCACTTT
CDR3: CASSLEQGESPLHF

length: 14
size: -
D: -
J: TRBJ2-7
V: TRBV7-2
DNA: TGTGCCAGCAGCTTAGCCGGGCTTACCTACGAGCAGTACTTC
CDR3: CASSLAGLTYEQYF

length: 15
size: -
D: TRBD1
J: TRBJ2-7
V: TRBV19
DNA: TGTGCCAGTAGTATAATCCGGGACAGGGGGCGAGAGCAGTACTTC
CDR3: CASSIIRDRGREQYF

length: 14
size: -
D: TRBD1
J: TRBJ1-1
V: TRBV27
DNA: TGTGCCAGCAGTTCGTGGGACAGGCAGACTGAAGCTTTCTTT
CDR3: CASSSWDRQTEAFF

length: 16
size: -
D: -
J: TRBJ1-6
V: TRBV11-1
DNA: TGTGCCAGCAGCTTAAGAAGATTCCAGTCTAATTCACCCCTCCACTTT
CDR3: CASSLRRFQSNSPLHF

length: 16
size: -
D: -
J: TRBJ2-2
V: TRBV10-3
DNA: TGTGCCATCAGTGGGCGAGGGACGGGAGAGACCGGGGAGCTGTTTTTT
CDR3: CAISGRGTGETGELFF

length: 16
size: -
D: -
J: TRBJ2-3
V: TRBV27
DNA: TGTGCCAGCAGTTTGGGTAGGGTTAGGGGCACAGATACGCAGTATTTT
CDR3: CASSLGRVRGTDTQYF

length: 15
size: -
D: -
J: TRBJ1-3
V: TRBV11-3
DNA: TGTGCCAGCAGCGAAACAGGCCACTCTGGAAACACCATATATTTT
CDR3: CASSETGHSGNTIYF

length: 14
size: -
D: -
J: TRBJ1-1
V: TRBV24-1
DNA: TGTGCCACCAGTGATGCGGCGGGGGGGGCTGAAGCTTTCTTT
CDR3: CATSDAAGGAEAFF

length: 14
size: -
D: -
J: TRBJ1-1
V: TRBV7-2
DNA: TGTGCCAGCAGCCCCGGACGGAGGACCACTGAAGCTTTCTTT
CDR3: CASSPGRRTTEAFF

length: 14
size: -
D: TRBD1
J: TRBJ1-2
V: TRBV5-1
DNA: TGTGCCAGCAGCTTGGGACAGGGACCGTATGGCTACACCTTC
CDR3: CASSLGQGPYGYTF

length: 16
size: once
D: TRBD2
J: TRBJ2-3
V: TRBV7-3
DNA: TGTGCCAGCAGCCGGACTAGCGGGAGGGTGACAGATACGCAGTATTTT
CDR3: CASSRTSGRVTDTQYF

length: 12
size: -
D: -
J: TRBJ1-5
V: TRBV24-1
DNA: TGTGCCACCAGTGATGAAGGTCAGCCCCAGCATTTT
CDR3: CATSDEGQPQHF

length: 14
size: -
D: -
J: TRBJ2-5
V: TRBV2
DNA: TGTGCCAGCAGTGCTCAGACACGCCAAGAGACCCAGTACTTC
CDR3: CASSAQTRQETQYF

length: 14
size: -
D: TRBD1
J: TRBJ1-2
V: TRBV11-3
DNA: TGTGCCAGCAGCCCTACGACAGGGCTATACGGCTACACCTTC
CDR3: CASSPTTGLYGYTF

length: 16
size: -
D: TRBD1
J: TRBJ2-7
V: TRBV4-1
DNA: TGCGCCAGCAGCCAAGATGGCAGGGGGCGCGGGTACGAGCAGTACTTC
CDR3: CASSQDGRGRGYEQYF

length: 15
size: -
D: -
J: TRBJ2-7
V: TRBV4-3
DNA: TGCGCCAGCAGCCCCTCCTCGGGCAGCGAGTACGAGCAGTACTTC
CDR3: CASSPSSGSEYEQYF

length: 15
size: -
D: -
J: TRBJ1-6
V: TRBV6-5
DNA: TGTGCCAGCTCCGGCCGCGGCGGGCGGGATTCACCCCTCCACTTT
CDR3: CASSGRGGRDSPLHF

length: 16
size: -
D: TRBD1
J: TRBJ1-5
V: TRBV5-5
DNA: TGTGCCAGCAGCACCGGACAGGGGGCCCTCAATCAGCCCCAGCATTTT
CDR3: CASSTGQGALNQPQHF

length: 14
size: -
D: -
J: TRBJ2-3
V: TRBV6-4
DNA: TGTGCCAGCAGTGTAGGCGGGGTTGGAGATACGCAGTATTTT
CDR3: CASSVGGVGDTQYF

length: 15
size: -
D: -
J: TRBJ2-2
V: TRBV24-1
DNA: TGTGCCACCAGTCCCGAGGGCACGAACACCGGGGAGCTGTTTTTT
CDR3: CATSPEGTNTGELFF

length: 15
size: -
D: -
J: TRBJ1-2
V: TRBV14
DNA: TGTGCCAGCAGCCAAGGGGTATCCGCCCGCTATGGCTACACCTTC
CDR3: CASSQGVSARYGYTF

length: 14
size: -
D: -
J: TRBJ1-6
V: TRBV18
DNA: TGTGCCAGCTCGCGGCCAGGGCGAGAAGAGCCCCTCCACTTT
CDR3: CASSRPGREEPLHF

length: 13
size: once
D: -
J: TRBJ2-5
V: TRBV12-3/TRBV12-4
DNA: TGTGCCAGCAGCTGGGGGGGCGGAGAGACCCAGTACTTC
CDR3: CASSWGGGETQYF

length: 15
size: -
D: -
J: TRBJ2-5
V: TRBV19
DNA: TGTGCCAGTAGTATACAGGGGGACTTGCAAGAGACCCAGTACTTC
CDR3: CASSIQGDLQETQYF

length: 14
size: once
D: -
J: TRBJ2-2
V: TRBV7-3
DNA: TGTGCCAGCAGCTTAGCGGCCAACACCGGGGAGCTGTTTTTT
CDR3: CASSLAANTGELFF

length: 14
size: -
D: TRBD1
J: TRBJ1-2
V: TRBV10-3
DNA: TGTGCCAACGCACAGGGGGCGCAAGGCTATGGCTACACCTTC
CDR3: CANAQGAQGYGYTF

length: 16
size: -
D: -
J: TRBJ2-4
V: TRBV7-2
DNA: TGTGCCAGTACCTCCCCCTCGGCCCTAGTCAAAAACATTCAGTACTTC
CDR3: CASTSPSALVKNIQYF

length: 17
size: -
D: -
J: TRBJ1-3
V: TRBV18
DNA: TGTGCCAGCTCACCCTGGAGGGAGGGGTCCTCTGGAAACACCATATATTTT
CDR3: CASSPWREGSSGNTIYF

length: 12
size: -
D: -
J: TRBJ1-2
V: TRBV6-2/TRBV6-3
DNA: TGTGCCAGCAGTTACGGAAACTATGGCTACACCTTC
CDR3: CASSYGNYGYTF

length: 13
size: -
D: -
J: TRBJ2-7
V: TRBV10-3
DNA: TGTGCCATCAGTGCCATGGTGGATGTAGAGCAGTACTTC
CDR3: CAISAMVDVEQYF

length: 15
size: -
D: TRBD2
J: TRBJ2-5
V: TRBV7-2
DNA: TGTGCCAGCAGCTTTCAAACGGGGGGGCCGGAGACCCAGTACTTC
CDR3: CASSFQTGGPETQYF

length: 15
size: -
D: -
J: TRBJ2-7
V: TRBV5-5
DNA: TGTGCCAGCAGCCAATATTACAGGGACTCCTACGAGCAGTACTTC
CDR3: CASSQYYRDSYEQYF

length: 18
size: -
D: -
J: TRBJ1-1
V: TRBV19
DNA: TGTGCCAGTAGTATGGGCCTCACTCTCACAGGGATGAACACTGAAGCTTTCTTT
CDR3: CASSMGLTLTGMNTEAFF

length: 16
size: -
D: TRBD1
J: TRBJ2-4
V: TRBV18
DNA: TGTGCCAGCTCACTCTCGACAGGGGAAAGATTTAACATTCAGTACTTC
CDR3: CASSLSTGERFNIQYF

length: 16
size: -
D: -
J: TRBJ2-7
V: TRBV4-3
DNA: TGCGCCAGCAGCCAAGATCCTGCAGAGGGTGCCTACGAGCAGTACTTC
CDR3: CASSQDPAEGAYEQYF

length: 14
size: -
D: TRBD2
J: TRBJ2-1
V: TRBV2
DNA: TGTGCCTGTACGCGGGGGAGCTCCTACAATGAGCAGTTCTTC
CDR3: CACTRGSSYNEQFF

length: 16
size: -
D: TRBD1
J: TRBJ2-2
V: TRBV5-4
DNA: TGTGCCAGCAGCCTATGGAAAGGACAGGGGGCTAGGGAGCTGTTTTTT
CDR3: CASSLWKGQGARELFF

length: 14
size: once
D: TRBD1
J: TRBJ2-7
V: TRBV5-1
DNA: TGCGCCAGCAGTTCGCAGGGGGAAACGGGCGAGCAGTACTTC
CDR3: CASSSQGETGEQYF

length: 13
size: -
D: -
J: TRBJ1-4
V: TRBV5-1
DNA: TGCGCCAGCAGCGTGCAGTTTAATGAAAAACTGTTTTTT
CDR3: CASSVQFNEKLFF

length: 13
size: -
D: TRBD1
J: TRBJ1-2
V: TRBV29-1
DNA: TGCAGCGTTAGGACAGGGGGGAACTATGGCTACACCTTC
CDR3: CSVRTGGNYGYTF

length: 13
size: -
D: -
J: TRBJ2-7
V: TRBV3-1/TRBV3-2
DNA: TGTGCCAGCAGCCGACAGGCCTCCTACGAGCAGTACTTC
CDR3: CASSRQASYEQYF

length: 16
size: -
D: -
J: TRBJ1-6
V: TRBV4-3
DNA: TGCGCCAGCAGCCAAGGGCGTGGAGTAAATAATTCACCCCTCCACTTT
CDR3: CASSQGRGVNNSPLHF

length: 16
size: few
D: -
J: TRBJ2-5
V: TRBV11-2
DNA: TGTGCCAGCAGCGCCGGGGCTTATGCCAGCGCAGAGACCCAGTACTTC
CDR3: CASSAGAYASAETQYF

length: 17
size: -
D: -
J: TRBJ1-1
V: TRBV28
DNA: TGTGCCAGCAGTCCCCTACGCGGTACAGGGTCAGGGGCTGAAGCTTTCTTT
CDR3: CASSPLRGTGSGAEAFF

length: 17
size: -
D: TRBD1
J: TRBJ1-6
V: TRBV28
DNA: TGTGCCAGCAGAGAGCACGGGACAGAGACCTATAATTCACCCCTCCACTTT
CDR3: CASREHGTETYNSPLHF

length: 15
size: -
D: TRBD2
J: TRBJ2-7
V: TRBV5-6
DNA: TGTGCCAGCAGCTACGGACTAGCGGGGGCCTACGAGCAGTACTTC
CDR3: CASSYGLAGAYEQYF

length: 16
size: -
D: TRBD1
J: TRBJ1-4
V: TRBV4-3
DNA: TGCGCCAGCAGCCGCCAACTGGGACAGGGAGCTGACAAACTGTTTTTT
CDR3: CASSRQLGQGADKLFF

length: 16
size: -
D: -
J: TRBJ1-5
V: TRBV18
DNA: TGTGCCAGCTCACCACCGGGCCTAGGGGGCAATCAGCCCCAGCATTTT
CDR3: CASSPPGLGGNQPQHF

length: 13
size: once
D: TRBD1
J: TRBJ2-5
V: TRBV28
DNA: TGTGCCAGCAGTTCGGGACAGCAAGAGACCCAGTACTTC
CDR3: CASSSGQQETQYF

length: 13
size: few
D: -
J: TRBJ2-5
V: TRBV7-2
DNA: TGTGCCAGCAGTTCACAGGGAGGCGAGACCCAGTACTTC
CDR3: CASSSQGGETQYF

length: 15
size: -
D: TRBD1
J: TRBJ2-7
V: TRBV4-3
DNA: TGCGCCAGCAGCCAAGCCTGGACAGGGCTTTCCGTGCAGTACTTC
CDR3: CASSQAWTGLSVQYF

length: 18
size: -
D: TRBD2
J: TRBJ2-2
V: TRBV3-1/TRBV3-2
DNA: TGTGCCAGCAGCCGAGGACTAGCGGGGGTAGAGAACACCGGGGAGCTGTTTTTT
CDR3: CASSRGLAGVENTGELFF

length: 18
size: -
D: TRBD1
J: TRBJ2-3
V: TRBV19
DNA: TGTGCCAGTAGTATAGGCCGGGGACAGCGGACTAGCACAGATACGCAGTATTTT
CDR3: CASSIGRGQRTSTDTQYF